A selection of T cell receptor beta chains follows, all from one sample in a study of cytomegalovirus exposure and HLA in healthy donors. Sequencing used immunoSEQ multiplex PCR; TCRdb keeps in-frame clones, though not all of them. The data contain roughly 86,000 clones, more than 55% of them singletons. The sample taken for sequencing was PBMCs. These receptors were taken from a woman aged 45-65 years in good health and CMV-seropositive. CDR3s include the opening cysteine and the closing phenylalanine or tryptophan. A D gene is named only where the DNA matches it firmly. The listing skips clone size in some rows; elsewhere it reads once, few, many or a size class.

d_call,j_call,clone_size,v_call,cdr3_aa
TRBD2,TRBJ2-3,-,TRBV28,CASSSPLSGGITDTQYF
-,TRBJ2-5,-,TRBV5-4,CASSLIGAKETQYF
TRBD1,TRBJ1-5,-,TRBV6-5,CASSNRQGWQPQHF
TRBD1,TRBJ2-3,few,TRBV10-1,CASSGGTVISTDTQYF
-,TRBJ2-5,once,TRBV11-1,CASSRDSEETQYF
-,TRBJ2-5,-,TRBV5-1,CASNPGRGLRETQYF
-,TRBJ2-7,-,TRBV5-6,CASSLRGSYEQYF
-,TRBJ2-3,-,TRBV30,CARDGFLDTDTQYF
TRBD1,TRBJ1-6,-,TRBV2,CASTGGATGAGNSPLHF
TRBD1,TRBJ1-1,-,TRBV6-1,CASTRFGTGNTEAFF
TRBD2,TRBJ2-1,few,TRBV6-5,CASTQLAGGLREQFF
TRBD1,TRBJ2-3,-,TRBV4-1,CASRVQDRGSDTQYF
TRBD1,TRBJ1-2,once,TRBV7-2,CASSLRSGGLHYGYTF
TRBD1,TRBJ1-2,once,TRBV7-9,CASSLADRAGGYTF
-,TRBJ1-1,-,TRBV29-1,CSPVEVNTEAFF
TRBD2,TRBJ2-1,-,TRBV7-3,CASSLSSGAYNEQFF
-,TRBJ2-1,few,TRBV11-2,CASSWSEGNEQFF
TRBD1,TRBJ1-2,-,TRBV2,CASRDRVEYGYTF
-,TRBJ2-2,-,TRBV5-1,CASSLGWGAWELFF
-,TRBJ1-1,few,TRBV7-8,CASGSGNTEAFF
TRBD1,TRBJ1-6,-,TRBV7-3,CASGQGAGSPLHF
TRBD2,TRBJ2-1,-,TRBV2,CASRAGTSGTLRGSYNEQFF
TRBD1,TRBJ1-2,-,TRBV19,CASSILTGQFGGYTF
-,TRBJ2-3,once,TRBV7-9,CASSPRRADTQYF
TRBD1,TRBJ1-2,few,TRBV30,CAWIPTRTGDYYGYTF
-,TRBJ2-3,few,TRBV19,CASSIGRDTQYF
TRBD1,TRBJ1-4,-,TRBV6-1,CASSNTGVHYEKLFF
TRBD2,TRBJ2-7,once,TRBV6-5,CASRLGGAVSEQYF
-,TRBJ2-7,-,TRBV28,CASSLQPRNYEQYF
TRBD1,TRBJ1-1,few,TRBV6-1,CASSATGPTEAFF
TRBD2,TRBJ2-7,once,TRBV4-2,CASSQGTSGGRGYEQYF
-,TRBJ2-5,-,TRBV6-5,CASSAGRGQVETQYF
-,TRBJ2-3,once,TRBV30,CAWSVQPSTDTQYF
TRBD2,TRBJ2-7,-,TRBV7-8,CASSLREGADEQYF
-,TRBJ1-1,few,TRBV4-3,CASSQEWDTINTEAFF
TRBD1,TRBJ1-2,-,TRBV28,CASTFTRTGDDYGYTF
-,TRBJ1-2,-,TRBV7-9,CASSFFSGRGRLNYGYTF
-,TRBJ1-1,few,TRBV7-9,CASSLDSEAFF
TRBD1,TRBJ2-7,few,TRBV2,CASSYSAGQGFSEQYF
-,TRBJ2-1,-,TRBV29-1,CSVRGAFRGAEQFF
-,TRBJ1-1,-,TRBV11-3,CASSLDRNTEAFF
-,TRBJ2-1,many,TRBV21-1,CARERGARSVNEQFF
TRBD1,TRBJ2-1,-,TRBV4-3,CASSQGQGSYNEQFF
TRBD2,TRBJ2-7,-,TRBV5-6,CASSYLLAGVPYEQYF
TRBD2,TRBJ2-7,-,TRBV5-1,CASRWTSEGSYEQYF
TRBD2,TRBJ2-1,few,TRBV28,CASSTFGGGANEQFF
-,TRBJ1-3,-,TRBV7-2,CASSLVGLSGNTIYF
TRBD2,TRBJ2-5,once,TRBV7-2,CASSLNSGGAETQYF
-,TRBJ1-1,-,TRBV5-4,CASSLDRPGRTEAFF
TRBD1,TRBJ1-6,-,TRBV15,CATSRDPGQGGSPLHF